A selection of T cell receptor beta chains follows, all from one sample in a study of Tregs in tolerant kidney transplant recipients. Generated by immunoSEQ multiplex PCR, the TCRdb table keeps only in-frame clones and is missing some. The profile shows some 65,000 clones, less than 90% of them singletons. Sequenced: CD4+ T cells from blood. The receptor source for this set is a human donor in good health. Each CDR3 is given with its conserved first and last residue. A D gene is named only where the DNA matches it firmly. Clone size, where shown, is once, few, many, or a class for clones that have expanded.

d_call | j_call | clone_size | v_call | cdr3_length | cdr3_aa | cdr3_nt
- | TRBJ2-1 | - | TRBV4-1 | 13 | CASSQNSNNEQFF | TGCGCCAGCAGCCAGAACAGTAACAATGAGCAGTTCTTC
TRBD2 | TRBJ2-3 | - | TRBV11-2 | 15 | CASSLTGGQADTQYF | TGTGCCAGCAGCTTGACGGGGGGGCAGGCAGATACGCAGTATTTT
- | TRBJ2-1 | - | TRBV5-1 | 15 | CASSLDGVRYNEQFF | TGCGCCAGCAGCTTGGACGGCGTAAGGTACAATGAGCAGTTCTTC
TRBD1 | TRBJ1-4 | - | TRBV10-3 | 14 | CAIRKGTGEEKLFF | TGTGCCATCAGGAAAGGGACAGGGGAGGAAAAACTGTTTTTT
- | TRBJ2-1 | - | TRBV9 | 14 | CASSVDRFYNEQFF | TGTGCCAGCAGCGTTGACAGGTTCTACAATGAGCAGTTCTTC
TRBD2 | TRBJ2-5 | - | TRBV7-9 | 16 | CASSLSQAGGRETQYF | TGTGCCAGCAGCTTAAGTCAAGCGGGGGGGAGAGAGACCCAGTACTTC
- | TRBJ2-5 | - | TRBV7-2 | 14 | CASSSPGEGQTQYF | TGTGCCAGCAGCTCCCCCGGTGAGGGTCAGACCCAGTACTTC
TRBD2 | TRBJ2-5 | - | TRBV5-8 | 18 | CASSFMLAGGPHKETQYF | TGTGCCAGCAGCTTTATGCTAGCGGGGGGACCTCATAAAGAGACCCAGTACTTC
TRBD1 | TRBJ2-3 | - | TRBV25-1 | 15 | CASSEPRGFTDTQYF | TGTGCCAGCAGTGAACCCAGGGGGTTCACAGATACGCAGTATTTT
- | TRBJ1-3 | - | TRBV6-1 | 13 | CASRVPSGNTIYF | TGTGCCAGCCGAGTACCGTCTGGAAACACCATATATTTT
TRBD1 | TRBJ2-1 | - | TRBV5-1 | 14 | CASSRDRGSNEQFF | TGCGCCAGCAGCAGGGACAGAGGAAGCAATGAGCAGTTCTTC
- | TRBJ2-1 | - | TRBV11-3 | 16 | CASSKGGTGSYNEQFF | TGTGCCAGCAGCAAAGGCGGGACTGGCTCCTACAATGAGCAGTTCTTC
TRBD1 | TRBJ2-7 | - | TRBV5-4 | 15 | CASRPTGTGEREQYF | TGTGCCAGCAGGCCCACCGGGACAGGGGAGCGCGAGCAGTACTTC
- | TRBJ1-3 | - | TRBV5-6 | 12 | CASSLLGNTIYF | TGTGCCAGCAGCTTGCTAGGAAACACCATATATTTT
- | TRBJ1-3 | - | TRBV7-2 | 15 | CASSLAGISGNTIYF | TGTGCCAGCAGCTTGGCGGGCATCTCTGGAAACACCATATATTTT
- | TRBJ2-5 | - | TRBV5-1 | 16 | CASSMSGVGGEETQYF | TGCGCCAGCAGCATGTCTGGCGTGGGGGGAGAAGAGACCCAGTACTTC
TRBD2 | TRBJ2-1 | - | TRBV11-2 | 15 | CASSFSGGEYNEQFF | TGTGCCAGCAGCTTTAGCGGGGGCGAATACAATGAGCAGTTCTTC
TRBD2 | TRBJ2-1 | - | TRBV4-3 | 17 | CASSQALYSGGFSEQFF | TGCGCCAGCAGCCAAGCCCTTTATAGCGGGGGGTTCAGTGAGCAGTTCTTC
- | TRBJ2-7 | once | TRBV6-1 | 13 | CASRASRVGEQYF | TGTGCCAGCAGGGCCAGCAGGGTCGGCGAGCAGTACTTC
- | TRBJ1-5 | few | TRBV14 | 13 | CASSQDWDQPQHF | TGTGCCAGCAGCCAAGATTGGGATCAGCCCCAGCATTTT
- | TRBJ2-2 | - | TRBV5-1 | 16 | CASSLVGGSMTGELFF | TGCGCCAGCAGCTTGGTGGGAGGATCCATGACCGGGGAGCTGTTTTTT
TRBD2 | TRBJ2-3 | - | TRBV5-1 | 16 | CASSFTVAGVPDTQYF | TGCGCCAGCAGCTTTACTGTAGCGGGGGTTCCGGATACGCAGTATTTT
- | TRBJ2-7 | - | TRBV25-1 | 15 | CASSESLLFTHEQYF | TGTGCCAGCAGTGAAAGTCTACTGTTTACCCACGAGCAGTACTTC
- | TRBJ1-2 | few | TRBV29-1 | 15 | CSVSQLQGGNYGYTF | TGCAGCGTCTCACAATTACAGGGAGGAAACTATGGCTACACCTTC
- | TRBJ2-5 | - | TRBV27 | 16 | CASSPARGGGTETQYF | TGTGCCAGCAGCCCAGCCAGGGGAGGGGGGACAGAGACCCAGTACTTC
- | TRBJ1-1 | - | TRBV4-2 | 17 | CASSQDNGGQPGTEAFF | TGTGCCAGCAGCCAAGATAACGGAGGCCAGCCGGGGACTGAAGCTTTCTTT
TRBD1 | TRBJ2-7 | once | TRBV7-2 | 19 | CASSSPYPSRDRGLYEQYF | TGTGCCAGCAGCTCCCCATACCCTTCCCGGGACAGGGGGCTTTACGAGCAGTACTTC
- | TRBJ2-2 | - | TRBV2 | 14 | CASSVRTNTGELFF | TGTGCCAGCAGTGTCAGAACGAACACCGGGGAGCTGTTTTTT
TRBD2 | TRBJ2-1 | - | TRBV27 | 15 | CASSSTSGGVREQFF | TGTGCCAGCAGTTCTACTAGCGGGGGAGTCCGGGAGCAGTTCTTC
TRBD1 | TRBJ2-5 | - | TRBV5-1 | 14 | CASRRTGGRETQYF | TGCGCCAGCCGTCGGACAGGGGGCCGAGAGACCCAGTACTTC
TRBD1 | TRBJ2-3 | - | TRBV19 | 18 | CASSVRTGGTITLGTQYF | TGTGCCAGTAGTGTACGGACAGGGGGCACGATAACCCTCGGTACGCAGTATTTT
- | TRBJ2-7 | - | TRBV10-3 | 12 | CAIIRERCEQYF | TGTGCCATCATCCGGGAAAGGTGCGAGCAGTACTTC
TRBD1 | TRBJ2-5 | - | TRBV11-2 | 16 | CASSAPRRQGDETQYF | TGTGCCAGCAGCGCCCCACGTCGACAGGGGGACGAGACCCAGTACTTC
TRBD1 | TRBJ1-5 | - | TRBV5-6 | 15 | CASSRRTGVGQPQHF | TGTGCCAGCAGCCGTAGGACAGGGGTGGGTCAGCCCCAGCATTTT
- | TRBJ1-5 | - | TRBV28 | 14 | CASSLWAAGQPQHF | TGTGCCAGCAGTTTATGGGCAGCGGGGCAGCCCCAGCATTTT
- | TRBJ1-6 | few | TRBV11-1 | 14 | CASSSQGSGSPLHF | TGTGCCAGCAGTTCCCAGGGGAGTGGTTCACCCCTCCACTTT
TRBD1 | TRBJ2-7 | once | TRBV29-1 | 15 | CSVVRFTGVSYEQYF | TGCAGCGTTGTGCGGTTTACAGGGGTCTCCTACGAGCAGTACTTC